This T cell receptor beta chain stems from a study of T cell repertoires in cytomegalovirus infection. Looking at the study overall: Carrying CMV and the relevant HLA type showed in public TCR beta signatures. General study findings and limits: The ex vivo response showed dominance by HLA-C-restricted CMV-specific TCR beta clonotypes. The cumulative frequency of public TCR beta families distinguished individuals who carried CMV together with the relevant HLA.

This clonotype was detected a few times. As yet, its antigen is unknown. This CDR3 region has 15 residues. The germline V gene has CDR1 SNHLY and CDR2 FYNNEI. The trim removed 3 bases at V and 11 bases at J, leaving 12 bases unmatched. Each CDR3 protein is one row after TCRdb ran MiXCR on the reads. The sample includes about 100,000 distinct CDR3 sequences, approximately 15% seen only once; the top ten take about 8.8%. This sequence originates from a human donor in good health (CMV status not recorded). Some clones in this sample may be carry-over from other donors' samples. The sample was PBMCs. The V call is TRBV2, the J call TRBJ2-1; 8 nucleotides match TRBD2. The CDR3, as DNA: TGTGCCAGCAGTGATCGGGGGGGCCTTTTTGGGAAGCAGTTCTTC. This encodes CASSDRGGLFGKQFF.